This T cell receptor beta chain was captured by sequencing in a study of cytomegalovirus exposure and HLA in healthy donors. About this clone itself: The antigen is unknown.

The study, taken as a whole, reports: In vitro checks showed that three CMV-associated chains really do target CMV antigens. The classifier reportedly diagnosed cytomegalovirus status with high specificity and sensitivity.

V lost 4 bases and J lost 1; bases outside the gene matches: 10. The CDR3 length is 16 residues. Per the germline V gene, CDR1 is SGHRS and CDR2 is YFSETQ. Vbeta (60) and Jbeta (13) primers were used in the PCR. Per the original methods: It was a later analysis that counted around 85 million unique TCR beta chains, of which some 12 million were shared. Sequencing used immunoSEQ multiplex PCR; TCRdb keeps in-frame clones, though not all of them. V and J calls and clone size are given by that table; D and trimming were obtained from the DNA. The repertoire holds some 62,000 clones, with more than 75% as singletons.

This rearrangement joins TRBV5-1 to TRBJ1-1; 7 positions agree with TRBD1. The sequenced sample was PBMCs. This clonotype was sampled from a man younger than 35 in good health and CMV-seronegative. The CDR3: CASSPTDTGANTEAFF. The CDR3 nucleotides read TGCGCCAGCAGCCCGACCGATACAGGGGCGAACACTGAAGCTTTCTTT.